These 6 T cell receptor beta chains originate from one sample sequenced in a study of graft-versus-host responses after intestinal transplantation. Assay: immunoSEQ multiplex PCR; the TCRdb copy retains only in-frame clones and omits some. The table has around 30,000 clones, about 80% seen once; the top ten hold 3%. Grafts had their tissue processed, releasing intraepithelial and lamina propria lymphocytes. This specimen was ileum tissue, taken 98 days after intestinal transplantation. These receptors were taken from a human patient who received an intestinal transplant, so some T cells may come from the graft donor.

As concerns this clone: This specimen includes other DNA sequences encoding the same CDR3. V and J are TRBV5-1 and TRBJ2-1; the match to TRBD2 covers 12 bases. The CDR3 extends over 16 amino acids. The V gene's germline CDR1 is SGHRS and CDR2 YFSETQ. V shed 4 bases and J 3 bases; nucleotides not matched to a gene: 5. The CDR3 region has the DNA TGCGCCAGCAGCGCGACTAGCGGGGGCCTCTACAATGAGCAGTTCTTC. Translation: CASSATSGGLYNEQFF. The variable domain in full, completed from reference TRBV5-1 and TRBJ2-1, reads KAGVTQTPRYLIKTRGQQVTLSCSPISGHRSVSWYQQTPGQGLQFLFEYFSETQRNKGNFPGRFSGRQFSNSRSEMNVSTLELGDSALYLCASSATSGGLYNEQFFGPGTRLTVL.

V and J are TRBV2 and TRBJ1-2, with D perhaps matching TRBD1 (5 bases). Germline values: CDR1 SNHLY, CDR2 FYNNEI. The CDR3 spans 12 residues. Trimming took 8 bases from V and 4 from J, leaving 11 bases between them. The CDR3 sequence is CASGDRFYGYTF. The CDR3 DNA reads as TGTGCCAGCGGGGACCGTTTCTATGGCTACACCTTC. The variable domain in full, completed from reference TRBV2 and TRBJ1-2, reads EPEVTQTPSHQVTQMGQEVILRCVPISNHLYFYWYRQILGQKVEFLVSFYNNEISEKSEIFDDQFSVERPDGSNFTLKIRSTKLEDSAMYFCASGDRFYGYTFGSGTRLTVV.

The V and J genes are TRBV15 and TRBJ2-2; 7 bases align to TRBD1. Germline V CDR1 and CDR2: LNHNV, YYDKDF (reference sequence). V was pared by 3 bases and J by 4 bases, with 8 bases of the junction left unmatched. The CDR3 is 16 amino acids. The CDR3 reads CATSSYGQVRTGELFF. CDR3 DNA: TGTGCCACCAGCAGTTATGGACAGGTCCGCACCGGGGAGCTGTTTTTT. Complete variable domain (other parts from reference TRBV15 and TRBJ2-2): DAMVIQNPRYQVTQFGKPVTLSCSQTLNHNVMYWYQQKSSQAPKLLFHYYDKDFNNEADTPDNFQSRRPNTSFCFLDIRSPGLGDTAMYLCATSSYGQVRTGELFFGEGSRLTVL.

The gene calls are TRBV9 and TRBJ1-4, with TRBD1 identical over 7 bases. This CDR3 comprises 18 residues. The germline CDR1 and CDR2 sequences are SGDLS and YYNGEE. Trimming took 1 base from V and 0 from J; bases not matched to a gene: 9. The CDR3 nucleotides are TGTGCCAGCAGCGTAAGAGCAGGGACAGAAACAACTAATGAAAAACTGTTTTTT. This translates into CASSVRAGTETTNEKLFF.

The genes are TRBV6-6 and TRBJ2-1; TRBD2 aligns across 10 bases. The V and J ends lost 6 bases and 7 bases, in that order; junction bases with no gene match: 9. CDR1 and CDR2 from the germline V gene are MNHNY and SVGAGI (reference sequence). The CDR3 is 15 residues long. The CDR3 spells CASSLSGGAGNEQFF. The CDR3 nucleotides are TGTGCCAGCAGCCTCAGCGGGGGGGCGGGAAATGAGCAGTTCTTC.

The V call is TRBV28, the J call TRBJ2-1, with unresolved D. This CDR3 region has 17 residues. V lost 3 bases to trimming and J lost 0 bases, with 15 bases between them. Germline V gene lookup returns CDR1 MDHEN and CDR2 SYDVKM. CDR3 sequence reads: CASSFSLGRSSYNEQFF. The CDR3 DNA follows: TGTGCCAGCAGTTTTTCTCTGGGCAGGTCCTCCTACAATGAGCAGTTCTTC.